The 5 T cell receptor beta chains presented below share a single source sample, sequenced in a study of T cell responses to AZD1222 COVID-19 vaccine. The table came from immunoSEQ multiplex PCR; TCRdb's copy has only in-frame clones and leaves some out. The table lists approximately 120,000 clones, approximately 85% of them singletons. Sequences were derived from peripheral blood, sampled 28 days after the second AZD1222 dose. The receptor set was obtained from an adult who received the AZD1222 COVID-19 vaccine.

The V and J genes are TRBV27 and TRBJ1-1, with TRBD1 as a possible D gene (5 bases). V gave up 4 bases and J gave up 0 bases, with 6 bases separating them. This CDR3 has 13 amino acids. The germline gives CDR1 MNHEY, CDR2 SMNVEV (reference sequence). The CDR3 DNA sequence: TGTGCCAGCAGTTGGACAATGAACACTGAAGCTTTCTTT. It codes for CASSWTMNTEAFF.

The chain employs TRBV4-1 and TRBJ1-2; no clear D. Trimming took 2 bases from V and 5 from J, leaving 6 bases between them. The CDR3 totals 12 residues. In germline, CDR1 is MGHRA, CDR2 YSYEKL. CDR3 loop: CASSQNYYGYTF. CDR3 nucleotides: TGCGCCAGCAGCCAAAACTATTATGGCTACACCTTC.

The chain carries TRBV5-1 and TRBJ2-5; tentative D call: TRBD2 (5 bases). Trimming stripped 0 bases from V and 5 bases from J, with 14 bases between. The V gene's germline CDR1 is SGHRS and CDR2 YFSETQ. This CDR3 is 15 amino acids long. The chain's CDR3 is CASSLGTLVQETQYF. The CDR3, as DNA: TGCGCCAGCAGCTTGGGGACTTTGGTGCAGGAGACCCAGTACTTC.

The J gene is TRBJ1-2, the V gene TRBV27; 11 bases map to TRBD1. CDR3 length: 16 residues. With 6 bases clipped from V and 6 bases from J, the junction kept 12 bases outside the gene matches. Germline values: CDR1 MNHEY, CDR2 SMNVEV (reference sequence). CDR3 DNA: TGTGCCAGCAGAAAACCGGGACAGGGGGATGCTAATGGCTACACCTTC. Translating gives CASRKPGQGDANGYTF.

This clone was recorded a few times. This chain links TRBV6-2 or TRBV6-3 with TRBJ1-3, with a weak D call TRBD1 (5 bases). Germline assignment: CDR1 MNHEY and CDR2 SVGEGT. The CDR3 consists of 13 residues. Trimming stripped 5 bases from V and 0 bases from J, with 5 bases between. CDR3 region: CASSGHSGNTIYF. CDR3 coding DNA: TGTGCCAGCAGTGGACACTCTGGAAACACCATATATTTT.